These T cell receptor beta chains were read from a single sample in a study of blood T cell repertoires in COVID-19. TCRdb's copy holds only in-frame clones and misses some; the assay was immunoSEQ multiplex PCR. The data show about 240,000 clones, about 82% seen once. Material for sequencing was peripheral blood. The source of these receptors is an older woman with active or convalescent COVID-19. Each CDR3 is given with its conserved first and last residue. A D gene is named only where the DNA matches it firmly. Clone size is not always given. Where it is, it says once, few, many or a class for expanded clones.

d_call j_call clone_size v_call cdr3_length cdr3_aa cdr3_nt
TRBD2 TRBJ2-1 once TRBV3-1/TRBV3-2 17 CASSHETASGAYNEQFF TGTGCCAGCAGCCATGAAACTGCTAGCGGGGCTTACAATGAGCAGTTCTTC
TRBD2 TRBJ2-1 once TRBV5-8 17 CASSWPGGDPHYNEQFF TGTGCCAGCAGCTGGCCCGGGGGGGACCCTCACTACAATGAGCAGTTCTTC
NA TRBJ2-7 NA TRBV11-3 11 CASRTGYEQYF TGTGCCAGCAGGACAGGCTACGAGCAGTACTTC
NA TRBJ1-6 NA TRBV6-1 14 CASSEQGRVSPLHF TGTGCCAGCAGTGAGCAGGGTCGGGTTTCACCCCTCCACTTT
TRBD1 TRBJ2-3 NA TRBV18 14 CASSPDRETDTQYF TGTGCCAGCTCACCAGACAGGGAGACAGATACGCAGTATTTT
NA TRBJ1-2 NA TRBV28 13 CASSLGQTYGYTF TGTGCCAGCAGTTTGGGGCAGACATATGGCTACACCTTC
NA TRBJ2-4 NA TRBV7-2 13 CASSLGFGGRVYF TGTGCCAGCAGCTTAGGATTTGGGGGCAGGGTCTACTTC
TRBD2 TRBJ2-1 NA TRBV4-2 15 CASSQSLAGGDEQFF TGTGCCAGCAGCCAGAGCCTAGCGGGAGGGGATGAGCAGTTCTTC
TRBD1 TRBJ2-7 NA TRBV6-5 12 CAARDRVYEQYF TGTGCCGCAAGGGACAGGGTCTACGAGCAGTACTTC
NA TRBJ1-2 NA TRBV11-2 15 CASIGLSLRNYGYTF TGTGCCAGCATCGGTCTATCTCTCAGGAACTATGGCTACACCTTC
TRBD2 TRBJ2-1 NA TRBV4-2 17 CASSQVSGLAGHNEQFF TGTGCCAGCAGCCAAGTCTCGGGACTAGCGGGCCACAATGAGCAGTTCTTC
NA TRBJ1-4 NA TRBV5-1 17 CASSLIPQGAANEKLFF TGCGCCAGCAGTTTGATACCCCAGGGTGCGGCGAATGAAAAACTGTTTTTT
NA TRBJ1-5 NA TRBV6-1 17 CASSEAQAAIVPQPQHF TGTGCCAGCAGTGAAGCGCAGGCAGCAATCGTTCCTCAACCCCAGCATTTT
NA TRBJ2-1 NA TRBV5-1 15 CASSLVRGTYNEQFF TGCGCCAGCAGCTTGGTCCGGGGAACCTACAATGAGCAGTTCTTC
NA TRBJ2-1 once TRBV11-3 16 CASSPAVGGAPGEQFF TGTGCCAGCAGCCCAGCCGTAGGGGGGGCTCCGGGTGAGCAGTTCTTC
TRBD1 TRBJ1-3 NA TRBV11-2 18 CASSLTGTGIFSGNTIYF TGTGCCAGCAGCTTAACAGGGACAGGGATTTTCTCTGGAAACACCATATATTTT
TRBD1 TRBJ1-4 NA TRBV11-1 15 CASSLQGATNEKLFF TGTGCCAGCAGCTTACAGGGGGCAACTAATGAAAAACTGTTTTTT
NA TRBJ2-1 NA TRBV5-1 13 CASSMWGEHEQFF TGCGCCAGCAGCATGTGGGGCGAGCATGAGCAGTTCTTC
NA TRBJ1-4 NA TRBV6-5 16 CASSYTRWAPIEKLFF TGTGCCAGCAGTTACACTAGGTGGGCACCAATTGAAAAACTGTTTTTT
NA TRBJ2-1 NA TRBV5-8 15 CASSLGVAAYNEQFF TGTGCCAGCAGCTTGGGGGTGGCGGCCTACAATGAGCAGTTCTTC
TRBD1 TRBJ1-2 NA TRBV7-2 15 CASSPTGGLGYGYTF TGTGCCAGCAGCCCAACAGGGGGCTTGGGCTATGGCTACACCTTC
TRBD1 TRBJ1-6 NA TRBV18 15 CASSPRTGADSPLHF TGTGCCAGCTCACCCCGGACAGGGGCGGATTCACCCCTCCACTTT
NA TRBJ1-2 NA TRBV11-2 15 CASSRPLTAKYGYTF TGTGCCAGCAGCCGCCCCTTGACAGCCAAATATGGCTACACCTTC
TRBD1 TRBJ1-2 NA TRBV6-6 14 CASSPDRGYHGYTF TGTGCCAGCAGTCCCGACAGGGGGTATCATGGCTACACCTTC
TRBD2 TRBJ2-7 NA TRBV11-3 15 CASSPRLAGDVEQYF TGTGCCAGCAGCCCCCGATTAGCGGGAGATGTAGAGCAGTACTTC
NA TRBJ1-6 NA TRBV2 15 CASSERTATNSPLHF TGTGCCAGCAGTGAGCGGACAGCGACTAATTCACCCCTCCACTTT
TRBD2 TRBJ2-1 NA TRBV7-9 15 CASSPSGRVQDEQFF TGTGCCAGCAGCCCATCGGGGAGGGTACAGGATGAGCAGTTCTTC
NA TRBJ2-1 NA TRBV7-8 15 CASSSTQGFYNEQFF TGTGCCAGCAGCTCGACTCAGGGCTTTTACAATGAGCAGTTCTTC
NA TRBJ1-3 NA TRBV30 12 CAWNRAGNTIYF TGTGCCTGGAACAGGGCTGGAAACACCATATATTTT
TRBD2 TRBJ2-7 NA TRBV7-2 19 CASSLSGLAGTRRGGEQYF TGTGCCAGCAGCTTATCGGGACTAGCGGGGACACGACGTGGTGGCGAGCAGTACTTC
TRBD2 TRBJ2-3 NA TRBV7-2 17 CASSLGVGGGAPDTQYF TGTGCCAGCAGCTTAGGTGTGGGCGGGGGGGCCCCAGATACGCAGTATTTT
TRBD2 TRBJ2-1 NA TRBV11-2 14 CASSLERLAGEQFF TGTGCCAGCAGCTTAGAGCGACTAGCGGGGGAGCAGTTCTTC
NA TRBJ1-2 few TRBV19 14 CASSGGAGNYGYTF TGTGCCAGTAGTGGGGGCGCGGGTAACTATGGCTACACCTTC
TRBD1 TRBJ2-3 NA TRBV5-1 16 CASSPGTGGPTDTQYF TGCGCCAGCAGCCCTGGGACAGGGGGGCCCACAGATACGCAGTATTTT
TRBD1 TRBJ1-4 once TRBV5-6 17 CASSFGTGVATNEKLFF TGTGCCAGCAGCTTCGGGACAGGGGTAGCAACTAATGAAAAACTGTTTTTT